The rows below give T cell receptor beta chains drawn from one sample of a study of blood T cell repertoires in COVID-19. Sequencing used immunoSEQ multiplex PCR; TCRdb keeps in-frame clones, though not all of them. This table holds fewer than 200,000 clones, roughly 82% found once. The sample taken for sequencing was peripheral blood. These receptors originate from a woman between 40 and 55 years old with COVID-19, enrolled during active disease. The CDR3 runs from the conserved cysteine through the conserved F or W. The D gene is left open where the match is weak. Size tells how often a clone was seen (once, few, many) or the class of an expanded clone, and some rows leave it out.

size,D,V,J,CDR3,DNA
.,.,TRBV28,TRBJ1-4,CASSPGGVREKLFF,TGTGCCAGCAGCCCGGGGGGGGTTCGTGAAAAACTGTTTTTT
once,.,TRBV29-1,TRBJ2-1,CSVLPGIGYEQFF,TGCAGCGTTCTTCCAGGGATTGGTTATGAGCAGTTCTTC
once,.,TRBV9,TRBJ2-2,CASTGQGKRAGELFF,TGTGCCAGCACGGGACAAGGCAAGCGAGCCGGGGAGCTGTTTTTT
once,.,TRBV7-2,TRBJ1-1,CASSSQSLSGSTEAFF,TGTGCCAGCAGCTCGCAGTCGTTGTCGGGTTCGACTGAAGCTTTCTTT
.,.,TRBV2,TRBJ2-1,CASSEARYEQFF,TGTGCCAGCAGTGAAGCCCGTTATGAGCAGTTCTTC
.,.,TRBV6-2/TRBV6-3,TRBJ1-5,CASSYPTFRGREPQHF,TGTGCCAGCAGTTACCCCACTTTCAGGGGTCGGGAGCCCCAGCATTTT
.,.,TRBV30,TRBJ2-1,CAWSRVMGNEQFF,TGTGCCTGGAGCAGGGTGATGGGCAATGAGCAGTTCTTC
.,TRBD2,TRBV25-1,TRBJ2-1,CASSESSGKLNEQFF,TGTGCCAGCAGTGAATCTAGCGGGAAATTGAATGAGCAGTTCTTC
.,.,TRBV29-1,TRBJ1-2,CSVGGRQGHGYTF,TGCAGCGTTGGGGGAAGGCAGGGGCATGGCTACACCTTC
.,TRBD1,TRBV29-1,TRBJ1-5,CSVSTGGLVNQPQHF,TGCAGCGTTTCGACAGGGGGCTTGGTCAATCAGCCCCAGCATTTT
once,.,TRBV27,TRBJ1-5,CASSKEGVLRNQPQHF,TGTGCCAGCAGTAAAGAGGGGGTCCTCCGGAATCAGCCCCAGCATTTT
.,.,TRBV9,TRBJ1-3,CASSVGEGWSGNTIYF,TGTGCCAGCAGCGTAGGAGAGGGTTGGTCTGGAAACACCATATATTTT
.,.,TRBV7-9,TRBJ2-7,CASSLLSVSSEQYF,TGTGCCAGCAGCTTACTCTCTGTGTCCTCCGAGCAGTACTTC
.,.,TRBV2,TRBJ1-4,CASSENWTRGGKLFF,TGTGCCAGCAGCGAGAACTGGACAAGGGGTGGGAAACTGTTTTTT
many,TRBD2,TRBV18,TRBJ2-1,CASSRTSGGNGEQFF,TGTGCCAGCTCACGGACTAGCGGGGGTAACGGGGAGCAGTTCTTC
once,TRBD2,TRBV6-5,TRBJ2-3,CASRRSGGPTDTQYF,TGTGCCTCCAGAAGGAGCGGGGGACCCACAGATACGCAGTATTTT